The text below deals with one T cell receptor beta chain. This entry belongs to a study of blood T cell repertoires in COVID-19. Study information: PBMCs, B-cell-depleted T cells, or T cells were the source of the cDNA or gDNA that made up the material.

The V gene lost 5 bases and the J gene lost 4 bases, with 18 bases spanning the gap. The CDR3 has 16 residues. Germline lookup yields CDR1 SEHNR and CDR2 FQNEAQ (reference sequence). TCRdb keeps only in-frame clones here, not all; method: immunoSEQ multiplex PCR. The sample consists of a few hundred thousand clones, about 90% of them appearing once. Sequencing used peripheral blood. This chain uses TRBV7-9 with TRBJ2-1; a possible D gene is TRBD2 (6 bases). This sequence was found in a man older than 75 with acute or convalescent COVID-19. CDR3 DNA sequence: TGTGCCAGCAGCAGGAGGTCCGGGGGAGCTTACAATGAGCAGTTCTTC. Residues: CASSRRSGGAYNEQFF.